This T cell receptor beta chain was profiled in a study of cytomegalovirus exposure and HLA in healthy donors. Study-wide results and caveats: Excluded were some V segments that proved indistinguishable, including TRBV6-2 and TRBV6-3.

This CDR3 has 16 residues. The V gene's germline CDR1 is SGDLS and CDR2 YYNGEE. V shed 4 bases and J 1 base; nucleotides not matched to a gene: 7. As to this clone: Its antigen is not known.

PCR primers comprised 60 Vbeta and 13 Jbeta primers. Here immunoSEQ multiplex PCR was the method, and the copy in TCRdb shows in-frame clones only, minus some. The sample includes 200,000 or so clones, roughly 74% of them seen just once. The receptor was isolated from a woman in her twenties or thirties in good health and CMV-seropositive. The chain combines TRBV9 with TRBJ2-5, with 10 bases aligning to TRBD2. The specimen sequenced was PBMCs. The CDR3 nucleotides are TGTGCCAGCAGCTCAGGACTAGCGGAGTTCCAAGAGACCCAGTACTTC. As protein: CASSSGLAEFQETQYF.